This T cell receptor (beta chain) was sequenced during a study of beta chain features in type 1 diabetes. Study-level results: No resolution was reached here on whether HLA type influences TCRB rearrangement.

Expressed TCRB transcripts were sequenced after all isolated RNA was converted to cDNA. Measured with immunoSEQ multiplex PCR; TCRdb has only the in-frame clones, and not every one. The sample has 130,000 or so clones; just over 9% are singletons. This clone came up a few times. Its antigen is still unknown. The ends were cut back, 5 bases at V and 3 bases at J, with 17 bases in the middle. The CDR3 totals 15 residues. Germline CDR1 reads ENHRY; CDR2 reads SYGVKD. The chain couples TRBV10-3 to TRBJ2-7; a possible D gene is TRBD2 (7 bases). This TCR derives from a man aged 18 to 35 in good health. Sequencing was performed on central memory CD4+ T cells from blood. The CDR3 region is CAISRSEGGNYEQYF. The CDR3 DNA follows: TGTGCCATCAGTAGATCTGAGGGGGGGAACTACGAGCAGTACTTC.